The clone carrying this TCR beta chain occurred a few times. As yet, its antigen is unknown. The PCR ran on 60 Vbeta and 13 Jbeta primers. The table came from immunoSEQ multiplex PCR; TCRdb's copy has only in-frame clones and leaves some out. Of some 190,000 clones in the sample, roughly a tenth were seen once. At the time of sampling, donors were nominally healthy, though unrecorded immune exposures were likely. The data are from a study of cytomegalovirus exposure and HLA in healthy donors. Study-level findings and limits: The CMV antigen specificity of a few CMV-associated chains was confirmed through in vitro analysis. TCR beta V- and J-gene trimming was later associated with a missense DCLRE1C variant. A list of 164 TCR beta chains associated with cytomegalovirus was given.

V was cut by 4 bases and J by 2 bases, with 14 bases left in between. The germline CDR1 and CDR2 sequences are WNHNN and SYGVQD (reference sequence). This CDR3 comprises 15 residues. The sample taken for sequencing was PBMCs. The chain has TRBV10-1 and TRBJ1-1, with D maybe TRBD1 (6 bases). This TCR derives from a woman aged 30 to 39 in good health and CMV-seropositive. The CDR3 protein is CASSAMTGANTEAFF. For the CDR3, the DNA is TGCGCCAGCAGTGCGATGACAGGCGCAAACACTGAAGCTTTCTTT.